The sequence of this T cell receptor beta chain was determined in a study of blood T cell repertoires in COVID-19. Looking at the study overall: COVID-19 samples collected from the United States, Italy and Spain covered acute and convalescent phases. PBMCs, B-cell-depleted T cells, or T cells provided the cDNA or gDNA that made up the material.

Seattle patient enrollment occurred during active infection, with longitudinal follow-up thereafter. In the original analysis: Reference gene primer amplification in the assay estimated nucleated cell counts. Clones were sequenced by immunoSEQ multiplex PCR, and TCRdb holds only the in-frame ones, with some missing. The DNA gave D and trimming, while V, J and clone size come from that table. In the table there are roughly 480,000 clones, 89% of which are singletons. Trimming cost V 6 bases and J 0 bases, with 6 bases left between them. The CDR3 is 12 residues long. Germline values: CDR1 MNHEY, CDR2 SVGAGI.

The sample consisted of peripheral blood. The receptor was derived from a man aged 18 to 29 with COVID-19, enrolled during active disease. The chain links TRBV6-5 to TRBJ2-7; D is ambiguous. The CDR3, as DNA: TGTGCCAGCAGCGGTACCTCCTACGAGCAGTACTTC. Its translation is CASSGTSYEQYF.